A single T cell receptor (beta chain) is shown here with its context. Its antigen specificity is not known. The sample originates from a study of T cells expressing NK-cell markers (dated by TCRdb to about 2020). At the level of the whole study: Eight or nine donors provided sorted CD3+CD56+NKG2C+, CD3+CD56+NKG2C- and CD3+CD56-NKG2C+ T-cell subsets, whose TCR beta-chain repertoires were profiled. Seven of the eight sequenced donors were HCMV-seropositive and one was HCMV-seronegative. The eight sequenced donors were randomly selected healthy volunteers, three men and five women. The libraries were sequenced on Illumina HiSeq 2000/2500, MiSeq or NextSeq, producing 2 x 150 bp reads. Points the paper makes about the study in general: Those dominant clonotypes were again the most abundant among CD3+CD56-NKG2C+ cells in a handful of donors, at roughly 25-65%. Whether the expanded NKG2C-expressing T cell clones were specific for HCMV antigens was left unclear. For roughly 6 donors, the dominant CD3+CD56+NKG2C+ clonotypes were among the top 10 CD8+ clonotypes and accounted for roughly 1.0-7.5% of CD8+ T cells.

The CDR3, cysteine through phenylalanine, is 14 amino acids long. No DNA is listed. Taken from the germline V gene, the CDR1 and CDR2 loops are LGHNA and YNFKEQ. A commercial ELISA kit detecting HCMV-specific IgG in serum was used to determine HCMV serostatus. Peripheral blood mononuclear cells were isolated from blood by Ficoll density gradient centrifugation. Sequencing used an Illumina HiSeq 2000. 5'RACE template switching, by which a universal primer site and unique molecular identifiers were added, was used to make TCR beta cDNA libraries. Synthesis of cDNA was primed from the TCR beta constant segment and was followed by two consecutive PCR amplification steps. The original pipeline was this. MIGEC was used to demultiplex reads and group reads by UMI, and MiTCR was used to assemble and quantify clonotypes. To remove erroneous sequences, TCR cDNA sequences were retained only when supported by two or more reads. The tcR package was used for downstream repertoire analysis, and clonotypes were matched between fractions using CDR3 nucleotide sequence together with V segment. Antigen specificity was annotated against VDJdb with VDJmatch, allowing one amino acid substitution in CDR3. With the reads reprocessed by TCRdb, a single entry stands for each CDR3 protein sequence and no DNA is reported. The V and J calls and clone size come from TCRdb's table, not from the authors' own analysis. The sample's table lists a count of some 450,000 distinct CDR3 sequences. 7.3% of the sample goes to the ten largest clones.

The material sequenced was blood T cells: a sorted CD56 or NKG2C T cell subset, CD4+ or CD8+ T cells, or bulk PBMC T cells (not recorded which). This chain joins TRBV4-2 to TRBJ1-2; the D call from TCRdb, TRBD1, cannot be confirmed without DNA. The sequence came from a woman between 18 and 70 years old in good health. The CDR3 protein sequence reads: CASSQGTGVYGYTF.